This TCR beta chain was documented in a study of beta chain features in type 1 diabetes. Findings and limits, study-wide: Shorter TCRB CDR3s, moderately but significantly so, were found in Type 1 diabetes patients in all four CD4+ subsets.

All of the isolated RNA was reverse transcribed, so expressed TCRB transcripts were sequenced. Average reads for naive, central memory and regulatory T cell samples were about 4 million. Sequencing used immunoSEQ multiplex PCR; TCRdb keeps in-frame clones, though not all of them. Among hundreds of thousands of clones listed, roughly 8.8% were seen once. Only one heparinised blood draw was taken per donor, and its volume averaged roughly 120 mL. Trimming took 0 bases from V and 3 from J, leaving 15 bases between them. Germline assignment: CDR1 LGHNA and CDR2 YSLEER. The CDR3 loop spans 16 amino acids. This clone was recorded a few times. The antigen remains undetermined.

The chain couples TRBV4-3 to TRBJ2-7; unclear D gene. The sample was central memory CD4+ T cells from blood. This receptor was identified in a man aged 25-45 years with type 1 diabetes. CDR3 residues: CASSQDAQRYYYEQYF. The CDR3 DNA sequence: TGCGCCAGCAGCCAAGATGCGCAGCGATATTACTACGAGCAGTACTTC.